The rows below give T cell receptor beta chains drawn from one sample of a study of CD8 T cells in ankylosing spondylitis. MiXCR, applied by TCRdb to the 5' RACE reads, yields one record per CDR3 protein. The profile covers under 250,000 distinct CDR3 sequences, with 6% to 8% appearing a single time and approximately 15% taken by the ten largest. The sample was blood, either unsorted or a sorted T cell fraction (not recorded which). All receptors come from a male donor with ankylosing spondylitis. Each CDR3 is given with its conserved first and last residue. The D gene is left open where the match is weak. Clone size is stated in some rows and not others, as once, few, many or a class when expanded.

v_call	clone_size	j_call	d_call	cdr3_aa	cdr3_nt
TRBV21-1	many	TRBJ2-5	-	CASSRPTGTSGRYTETQYF	TGTGCCAGCAGCAGACCTACCGGGACTAGCGGGAGGTACACGGAGACCCAGTACTTC
TRBV7-8	many	TRBJ1-3	TRBD1	CASSSRQGATGNTTYF	TGTGCCAGCAGCTCCAGACAGGGGGCAACTGGAAACACCACATATTTT
TRBV9	-	TRBJ1-1	-	CASSVEWGNTEAFF	TGTGCCAGCAGCGTAGAATGGGGGAACACTGAAGCTTTCTTT
TRBV20-1	-	TRBJ1-1	-	CSASYRVWEHAEAFF	TGCAGTGCTAGTTACAGAGTATGGGAGCACGCTGAAGCTTTCTTT
TRBV5-5	once	TRBJ2-7	-	CAIGLGSTYEQYF	TGTGCCATCGGCCTCGGGTCAACCTACGAGCAGTACTTC
TRBV28	few	TRBJ2-4	-	CASSPIPGQALAKNIQYF	TGTGCCAGCAGTCCTATTCCTGGACAAGCCTTAGCCAAAAACATTCAGTACTTC
TRBV4-3	many	TRBJ2-1	TRBD2	CASSQGGSGYEQFF	TGCGCCAGCAGCCAAGGCGGGAGTGGCTATGAGCAGTTCTTC
TRBV28	many	TRBJ1-1	-	CASSPSFWGSAEAFF	TGTGCCAGCAGTCCCTCATTCTGGGGATCGGCTGAAGCTTTCTTT
TRBV2	-	TRBJ2-1	TRBD2	CASSDLPSGAHNEQFF	TGTGCCAGCAGTGATCTCCCTAGCGGGGCACACAATGAGCAGTTCTTC
TRBV28	-	TRBJ2-1	TRBD2	CASSLRGLAGADEQFF	TGTGCCAGCAGTTTACGGGGACTAGCGGGAGCCGATGAGCAGTTCTTC
TRBV18	many	TRBJ2-7	-	CASSPRMAESYEQYF	TGTGCCAGCTCACCACGGATGGCTGAGTCCTACGAGCAGTACTTC
TRBV16	-	TRBJ2-2	-	CASSPRTEGDANTGELFF	TGTGCCAGCAGCCCCCGGACAGAGGGGGACGCGAACACCGGGGAGCTGTTTTTT
TRBV4-3	many	TRBJ2-1	TRBD2	CASSQGSGASYNEQFF	TGCGCCAGCAGCCAAGGGAGCGGGGCCTCCTACAATGAGCAGTTCTTC
TRBV9	few	TRBJ2-7	TRBD2	CASSPRVASGTYEQYF	TGTGCCAGCAGCCCCCGGGTGGCTAGCGGGACCTACGAGCAGTACTTC
TRBV29-1	many	TRBJ2-7	-	CSVRAGVEQYF	TGCAGCGTGCGGGCCGGGGTCGAGCAGTACTTC
TRBV27	many	TRBJ2-7	TRBD2	CASRPPGLAYEQYF	TGTGCCAGCAGACCACCGGGACTAGCCTACGAGCAGTACTTC
TRBV5-1	many	TRBJ2-1	TRBD2	CASSFGTSGINEQFF	TGCGCCAGCAGCTTTGGGACTAGCGGGATTAATGAGCAGTTCTTC
TRBV5-1	-	TRBJ2-7	TRBD1	CASTQDRGSYEQYF	TGCGCCAGCACCCAAGACAGGGGATCCTACGAGCAGTACTTC
TRBV19	few	TRBJ2-3	-	CASKERSGYQDTQYF	TGTGCCAGCAAGGAAAGGTCGGGATATCAAGATACGCAGTATTTT
TRBV20-1	many	TRBJ2-7	TRBD1	CSASRTGEYEQYF	TGCAGTGCTAGTCGGACAGGGGAGTACGAGCAGTACTTC